A selection of T cell receptor beta chains follows, all from one sample in a study of regulatory and conventional T cells in RAG deficiency. The table came from immunoSEQ multiplex PCR; TCRdb's copy has only in-frame clones and leaves some out. Of around 30,000 clones listed, about 90% are singletons. These data also formed part of another study, on regulatory T cells.

Input material: CD8+ T cells sorted from blood. The receptors were gathered from a human donor in good health. CDR3s leave out the opening cysteine and the closing phenylalanine or tryptophan. Each record gives: V gene, D gene, CDR3 protein. D genes are given only for firm matches.

TRBV7-9	TRBD1	ASSNRDRANYGYT
TRBV6-1	NA	ASMGSYEQY
TRBV23-1	NA	ASSQAELRSSYEQY
TRBV18	TRBD1	ASSPSGTGFYGYT
TRBV9	TRBD2	ASSAPLAGGYSYNEQF
TRBV27	TRBD2	ASRTLAGGYEQY
TRBV5-1	NA	ASSFEGGGETQY
TRBV7-3	NA	ASSLSGGTEAF
TRBV6-5	NA	ASSLWRENTGELF
TRBV2	NA	ASNPGGIIQPQH
TRBV9	TRBD2	ASSADGEGYNEQF
TRBV9	NA	ASSGPPPGQKCRNEQF
TRBV27	NA	ASSLYPPGGEKLF
TRBV5-6	NA	ASSFQGGNQPQH